This TCR beta chain was identified during a study of T cell repertoires in aging, cancer and after chemotherapy. On the study more broadly: Over several months to years, re-sampled healthy donor repertoires clearly shared clones. Study-wide findings and caveats: Compared with age-matched healthy donors, untreated hematological or solid cancer patients showed higher blood TCR clonality. The repertoire data cannot show anything about immunological memory following chemotherapy. Healthy donors lost TCR diversity with age mainly through richness, cancer patients through richness and evenness.

Multiplex touch-down PCR with TRB-A/B primers amplified rearranged V-D-J TRB sequences. TCRdb independently ran MiXCR on the multiplex PCR reads; one entry per CDR3 protein. The table has around 10,000 distinct CDR3 sequences, about 35% seen once. V shed 0 bases and J shed 0 bases, with 12 bases lying between them. Germline V gives CDR1 MNHEY, CDR2 SVGAGI. The CDR3 extends over 18 amino acids. TCR beta rearrangements were amplified from peripheral blood genomic DNA. A remark on this clonotype: Its specificity is unknown.

The chain carries TRBV6-5 and TRBJ1-6; D is possibly TRBD1 (5 bases). Sample: blood. This receptor was taken from a human donor in good health. The CDR3 sequence is CASSYSGLQSSYNSPLHF. The DNA for the CDR3 is TGTGCCAGCAGTTACTCGGGACTCCAGAGCTCCTATAATTCACCCCTCCACTTT.